The text below deals with one TCR beta chain. The antigen is undetermined. CDR1 and CDR2 (germline): SEHNR, FQNEAQ (reference sequence). Between the trimmed V and J ends, which lost 5 bases and 0 bases, there was a span of 11 bases. The length of the CDR3 is 15 residues. 60 Vbeta and 13 Jbeta primers were used in PCR. Repertoires were generated with immunoSEQ multiplex PCR, while TCRdb's copy carries only in-frame clones and drops some. Counted here are roughly 250,000 clones, roughly two thirds occurring once; the ten biggest clones make up over 2%. The data were obtained in a study of cytomegalovirus exposure and HLA in healthy donors. General study findings and limits: Per a prior analysis, the majority of TCR beta V segments were productive roughly 90% or roughly 30% of the time. Later analysis suggested links between common viral pathogens and several top significant clusters. Researchers counted around 180 TCR beta chains as cytomegalovirus-associated.

The specimen sequenced was PBMCs. The TCR was taken from a female donor in good health and CMV-seronegative. The chain recombines TRBV7-9 with TRBJ1-3; a possible D gene is TRBD1 (6 bases). Written as DNA, the CDR3 is TGTGCCAGCAGCGTAACAGGGCCCTCTGGAAACACCATATATTTT. Residues: CASSVTGPSGNTIYF. Full variable domain (rest looked up from reference TRBV7-9 and TRBJ1-3): DTGVSQNPRHKITKRGQNVTFRCDPISEHNRLYWYRQTLGQGPEFLTYFQNEAQLEKSRLLSDRFSAERPKGSFSTLEIQRTEQGDSAMYLCASSVTGPSGNTIYFGEGSWLTVV.